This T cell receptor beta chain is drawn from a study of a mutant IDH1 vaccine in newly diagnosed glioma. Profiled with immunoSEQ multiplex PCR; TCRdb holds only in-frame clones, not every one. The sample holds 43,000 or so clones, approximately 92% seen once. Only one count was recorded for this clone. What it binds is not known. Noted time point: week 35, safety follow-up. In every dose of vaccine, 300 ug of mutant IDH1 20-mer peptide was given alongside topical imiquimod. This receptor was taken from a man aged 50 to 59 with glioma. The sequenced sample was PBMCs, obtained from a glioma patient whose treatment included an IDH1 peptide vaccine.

CDR3 residues: CASRATTNSNQPQHF. The DNA of the CDR3 is TGTGCCAGCAGGGCGACAACGAATAGCAATCAGCCCCAGCATTTT. The chain employs TRBV2 and TRBJ1-5; no firm D call. V lost 6 bases, J lost 0 bases, and 12 bases lay in between. The CDR3 has 15 residues. Looked up from germline, CDR1 is SNHLY and CDR2 is FYNNEI.